This T cell receptor beta chain came from a study of cytomegalovirus exposure and HLA in healthy donors. Whole-study results and caveats: Prior analysis indicated that the majority of TCR beta V segments exhibited productivity approximately 87% or approximately 30% of the time. Cytomegalovirus-associated status was assigned to approximately 160 TCR beta chains. It was reported that TCR beta sequences correctly inferred the HLA-A and HLA-B alleles for most subjects.

Both 60 Vbeta primers and 13 Jbeta primers went into the PCR. The data were produced by immunoSEQ multiplex PCR, yet TCRdb's version contains in-frame clones alone and is incomplete. The profile covers roughly 200,000 clones, with approximately 90% appearing a single time and about 1% taken by the ten largest. Details on this clone: As yet, its antigen is unknown.

This CDR3 has 16 amino acids. Germline loops: CDR1 SGHVS, CDR2 FNYEAQ. Trimming shortened V by 1 base and J by 7 bases, and 14 bases separated the two germline ends. The chain couples TRBV7-6 to TRBJ1-6, with D tentatively TRBD1 (5 bases). The sample was PBMCs. The clonotype comes from a woman between 18 and 30 years old in good health and CMV-seronegative. CDR3 bases: TGTGCCAGCAGCTTAGAAGGCCAGGGCCTAAATTCACCCCTCCACTTT. Translation: CASSLEGQGLNSPLHF.